The 2 T cell receptor beta chains presented below share a single source sample, sequenced in a study of T-cell reconstitution after alpha-beta-depleted transplantation in children. Unique molecular identifiers were used in preparing the TCRbeta library. TCRdb re-called the PCR reads through MiXCR, storing one row per CDR3 protein. The repertoire consists of hundreds of thousands of distinct CDR3 sequences, with around 12% occurring once and the leading ten covering around 0.76%. Sequencing used PBMCs, obtained before TCRalphabeta/CD19-depleted stem cell transplant. The source of these receptors is a girl between 2 and 10 years old with congenital amegakaryocytic thrombocytopenia, due to receive a stem cell transplant.

There are many counts of this clonotype. The gene calls are TRBV15 and TRBJ2-7; D is unclear. This CDR3 comprises 13 residues. Trimming removed 0 bases from V and 2 bases from J, with 5 bases in between. The germline V gene encodes CDR1 LNHNV and CDR2 YYDKDF (reference sequence). The CDR3 DNA follows: TGTGCCACCAGCAGAGATTGGGCCTACGAGCAGTACTTC. Translated: CATSRDWAYEQYF.

This rearrangement joins TRBV12-3 or TRBV12-4 to TRBJ2-7; 10 bases are a match to TRBD2. The length of the CDR3 is 15 residues. V shed 6 bases, J shed 2 bases, and the junction held 7 bases outside the gene matches. As DNA, the CDR3 is TGTGCCAGCAGCTGGGGACTAGCGTACCCCTACGAGCAGTACTTC. This translates into CASSWGLAYPYEQYF.